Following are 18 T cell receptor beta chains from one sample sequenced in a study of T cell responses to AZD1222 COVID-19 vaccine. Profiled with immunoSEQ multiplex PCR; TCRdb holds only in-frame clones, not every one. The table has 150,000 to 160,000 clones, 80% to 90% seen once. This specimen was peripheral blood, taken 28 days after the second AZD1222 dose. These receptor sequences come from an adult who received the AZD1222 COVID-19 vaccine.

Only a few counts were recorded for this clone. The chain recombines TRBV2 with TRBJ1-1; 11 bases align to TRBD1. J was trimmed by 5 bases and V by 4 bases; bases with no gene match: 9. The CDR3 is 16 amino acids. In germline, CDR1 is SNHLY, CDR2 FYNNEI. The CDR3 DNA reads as TGTGCCAGCAGTGGTATTGGACAGGGGGCAAGGACTGAAGCTTTCTTT. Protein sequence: CASSGIGQGARTEAFF.

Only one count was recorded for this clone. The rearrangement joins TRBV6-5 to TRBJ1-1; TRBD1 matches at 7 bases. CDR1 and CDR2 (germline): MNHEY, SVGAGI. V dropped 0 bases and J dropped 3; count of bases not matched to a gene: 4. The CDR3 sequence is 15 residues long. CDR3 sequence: CASSYSAGGDTEAFF. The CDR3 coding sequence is TGTGCCAGCAGTTACTCGGCAGGGGGGGACACTGAAGCTTTCTTT.

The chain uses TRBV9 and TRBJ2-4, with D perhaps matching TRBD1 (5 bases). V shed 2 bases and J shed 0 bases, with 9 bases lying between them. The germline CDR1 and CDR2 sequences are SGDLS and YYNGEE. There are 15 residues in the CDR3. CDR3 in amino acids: CASSVDILAKNIQYF. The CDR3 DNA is TGTGCCAGCAGCGTGGACATACTAGCCAAAAACATTCAGTACTTC.

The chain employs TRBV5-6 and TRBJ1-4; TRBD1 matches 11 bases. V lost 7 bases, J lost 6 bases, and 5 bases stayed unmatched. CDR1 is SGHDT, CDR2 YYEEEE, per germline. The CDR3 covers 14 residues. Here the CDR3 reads CASGRTGGDEKLFF. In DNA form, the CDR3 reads TGTGCCAGCGGTCGGACAGGGGGCGATGAAAAACTGTTTTTT. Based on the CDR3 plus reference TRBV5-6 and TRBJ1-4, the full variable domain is DAGVTQSPTHLIKTRGQQVTLRCSPKSGHDTVSWYQQALGQGPQFIFQYYEEEERQRGNFPDRFSGHQFPNYSSELNVNALLLGDSALYLCASGRTGGDEKLFFGSGTQLSVL.

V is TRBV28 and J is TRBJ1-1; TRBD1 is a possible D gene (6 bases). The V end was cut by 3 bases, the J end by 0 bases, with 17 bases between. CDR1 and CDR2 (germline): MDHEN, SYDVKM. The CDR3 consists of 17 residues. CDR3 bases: TGTGCCAGCAGTTTTGGCAGGGGCATCCGCATGAACACTGAAGCTTTCTTT. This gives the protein CASSFGRGIRMNTEAFF.

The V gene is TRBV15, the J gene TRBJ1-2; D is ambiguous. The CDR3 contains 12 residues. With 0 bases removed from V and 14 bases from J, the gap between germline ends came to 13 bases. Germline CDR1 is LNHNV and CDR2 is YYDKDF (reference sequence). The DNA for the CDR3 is TGTGCCACCAGCAGAGATCTCTTCGGGTGGACCTTC. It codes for CATSRDLFGWTF.

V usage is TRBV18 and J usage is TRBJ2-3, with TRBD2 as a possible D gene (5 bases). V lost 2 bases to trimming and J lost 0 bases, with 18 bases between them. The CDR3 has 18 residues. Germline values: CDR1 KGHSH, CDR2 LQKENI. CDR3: CASSPFPGINPSTDTQYF. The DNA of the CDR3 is TGTGCCAGCTCACCATTTCCGGGGATTAACCCTAGCACAGATACGCAGTATTTT.

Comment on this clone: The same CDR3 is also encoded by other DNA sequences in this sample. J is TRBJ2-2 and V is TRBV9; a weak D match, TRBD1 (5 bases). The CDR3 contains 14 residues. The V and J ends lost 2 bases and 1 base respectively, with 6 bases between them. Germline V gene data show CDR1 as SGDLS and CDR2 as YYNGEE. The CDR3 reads CASSVTGNTGELFF. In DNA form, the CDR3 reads TGTGCCAGCAGCGTCACAGGGAACACCGGGGAGCTGTTTTTT.

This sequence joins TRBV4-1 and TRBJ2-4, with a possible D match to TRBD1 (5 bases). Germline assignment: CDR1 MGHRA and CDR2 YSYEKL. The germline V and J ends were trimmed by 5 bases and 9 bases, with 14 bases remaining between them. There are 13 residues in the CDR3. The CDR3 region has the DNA TGCGCCAGCAGCGAATCAAGGGGCGGCATTCAGTACTTC. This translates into CASSESRGGIQYF.

CDR3 region: CASSHRIHGDTGELFF. Written as DNA, the CDR3 is TGTGCCAGCAGCCATCGAATCCATGGGGACACCGGGGAGCTGTTTTTT. The V and J genes are TRBV3-1 (or the pseudogene TRBV3-2) and TRBJ2-2; D is undetermined. The CDR3 covers 16 residues. V was clipped by 3 bases and J by 3 bases, with 14 bases between them. From germline, CDR1 is LGHDT and CDR2 YNNKEL (reference sequence).

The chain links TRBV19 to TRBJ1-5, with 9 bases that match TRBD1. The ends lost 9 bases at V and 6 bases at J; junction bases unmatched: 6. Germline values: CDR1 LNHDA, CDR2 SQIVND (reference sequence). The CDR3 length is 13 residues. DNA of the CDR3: TGTGCCAGCGCCACGGACAGGGGTCAGCCCCAGCATTTT. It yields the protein CASATDRGQPQHF.

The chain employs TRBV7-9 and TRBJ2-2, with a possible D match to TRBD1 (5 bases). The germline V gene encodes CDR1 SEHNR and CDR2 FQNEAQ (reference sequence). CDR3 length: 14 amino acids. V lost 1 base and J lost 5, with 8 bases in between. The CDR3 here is CASSLVSGTGELFF. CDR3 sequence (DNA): TGTGCCAGCAGCTTAGTCTCAGGGACCGGGGAGCTGTTTTTT.

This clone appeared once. Here the CDR3 reads CASSTRQGGYTF. The CDR3 nucleotides are TGTGCCAGTAGTACCAGACAGGGTGGCTACACCTTC. The genes are TRBV19 and TRBJ1-2; 7 positions agree with TRBD1. This CDR3 spans 12 amino acids. Looked up from germline, CDR1 is LNHDA and CDR2 is SQIVND (reference sequence). V dropped 4 bases and J dropped 7; count of bases not matched to a gene: 3.

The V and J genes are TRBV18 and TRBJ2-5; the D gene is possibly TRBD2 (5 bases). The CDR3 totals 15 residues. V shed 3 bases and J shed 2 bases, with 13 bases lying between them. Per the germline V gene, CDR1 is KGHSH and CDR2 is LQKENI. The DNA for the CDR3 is TGTGCCAGCTCACCCACTCCGGGAAGTCAAGAGACCCAGTACTTC. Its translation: CASSPTPGSQETQYF.

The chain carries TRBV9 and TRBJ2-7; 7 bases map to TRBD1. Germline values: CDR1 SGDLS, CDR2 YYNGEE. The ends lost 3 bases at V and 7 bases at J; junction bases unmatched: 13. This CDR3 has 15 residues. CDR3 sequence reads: CASSGGAWDSMEQYF. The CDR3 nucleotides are TGTGCCAGCAGCGGAGGGGCGTGGGACAGTATGGAGCAGTACTTC.

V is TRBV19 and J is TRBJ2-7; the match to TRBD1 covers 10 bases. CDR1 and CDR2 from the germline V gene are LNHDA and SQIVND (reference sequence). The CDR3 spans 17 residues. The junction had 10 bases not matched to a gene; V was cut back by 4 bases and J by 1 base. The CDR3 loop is CASSTGTGELRSYEQYF. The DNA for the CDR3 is TGTGCCAGTAGTACCGGGACAGGGGAATTGAGGTCCTACGAGCAGTACTTC.

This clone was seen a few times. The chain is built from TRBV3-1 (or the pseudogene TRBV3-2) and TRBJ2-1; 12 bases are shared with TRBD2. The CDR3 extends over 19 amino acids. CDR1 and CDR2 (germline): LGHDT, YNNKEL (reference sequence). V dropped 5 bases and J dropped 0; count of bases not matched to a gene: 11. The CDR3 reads CASSTTSGRWGCSYNEQFF. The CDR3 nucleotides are TGTGCCAGCAGCACGACTAGCGGGAGATGGGGTTGCTCCTACAATGAGCAGTTCTTC.

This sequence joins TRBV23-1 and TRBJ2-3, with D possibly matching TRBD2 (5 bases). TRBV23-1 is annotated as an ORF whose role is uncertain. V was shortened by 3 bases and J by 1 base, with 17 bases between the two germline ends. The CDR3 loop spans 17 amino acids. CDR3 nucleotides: TGCGCCAGCAGTCAGGCCCCTAGGAGGCCCGGCACAGATACGCAGTATTTT. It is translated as CASSQAPRRPGTDTQYF.